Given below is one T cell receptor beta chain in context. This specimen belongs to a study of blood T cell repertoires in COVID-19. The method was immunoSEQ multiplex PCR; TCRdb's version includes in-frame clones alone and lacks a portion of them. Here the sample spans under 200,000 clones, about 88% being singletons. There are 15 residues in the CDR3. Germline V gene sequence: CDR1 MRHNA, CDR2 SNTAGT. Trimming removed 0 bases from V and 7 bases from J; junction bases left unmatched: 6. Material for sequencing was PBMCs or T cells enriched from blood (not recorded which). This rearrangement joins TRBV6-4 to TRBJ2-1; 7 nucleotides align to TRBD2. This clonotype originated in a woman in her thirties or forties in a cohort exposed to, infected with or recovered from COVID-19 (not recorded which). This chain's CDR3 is CASSDSGGSMNEQFF. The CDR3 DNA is TGTGCCAGCAGTGACTCTGGCGGGAGTATGAATGAGCAGTTCTTC.